This passage covers 7 T cell receptor beta chains from one sample sequenced in a study of blood T cell repertoires in COVID-19. Profiling relied on immunoSEQ multiplex PCR, and the TCRdb table lists in-frame clones only, not all of them. Among tens of thousands of clones, approximately 83% were seen once, and the ten largest hold approximately 3.5%. The material sequenced was peripheral blood. The receptors stem from a woman at least 80 years old with acute or convalescent COVID-19.

The chain has TRBV7-8 and TRBJ1-4; D unresolved. Trimming shortened V by 1 base and J by 5 bases, and 11 bases separated the two germline ends. Per germline, CDR1 SGHVS and CDR2 FQNEAQ. The CDR3 has 15 residues. CDR3 amino acids: CASSLDLRLNEKLFF. In DNA form, the CDR3 reads TGTGCCAGCAGCTTAGATCTCAGACTAAATGAAAAACTGTTTTTT. The full variable domain, in which reference TRBV7-8 and TRBJ1-4 provide the parts outside the CDR3, is GAGVSQSPRYKVAKRGQDVALRCDPISGHVSLFWYQQALGQGPEFLTYFQNEAQLDKSGLPSDRFFAERPEGSVSTLKIQRTQQEDSAVYLCASSLDLRLNEKLFFGSGTQLSVL.

This chain connects TRBV5-1 to TRBJ2-2; TRBD2 matches 9 bases. J was trimmed by 4 bases and V by 4 bases; bases with no gene match: 2. Germline-derived CDR1 and CDR2 are SGHRS and YFSETQ. CDR3 length equals 14 residues. The DNA for the CDR3 is TGCGCCAGCAGCCCGACTAGCGGCACCGGGGAGCTGTTTTTT. Protein sequence: CASSPTSGTGELFF.

The chain uses TRBV2 and TRBJ2-7; D possibly corresponds to TRBD2 (5 bases). Germline values: CDR1 SNHLY, CDR2 FYNNEI. V dropped 6 bases and J dropped 0 bases, with 15 bases sitting between them. The CDR3 is 15 amino acids. In DNA form, the CDR3 reads TGTGCCAGCAGGCAAGCGGCGGGCGGCTCCTACGAGCAGTACTTC. Translation gives CASRQAAGGSYEQYF.

This chain joins TRBV5-1 and TRBJ1-1, with a possible D match to TRBD1 (6 bases). The V end lost 4 bases, the J end lost 4 bases, and 26 bases lay between the germline ends. This CDR3 region has 18 residues. Germline V CDR1 and CDR2: SGHRS, YFSETQ. CDR3 sequence: CASSPQAGAIGAGTEAFF. The DNA for the CDR3 is TGCGCCAGCAGCCCACAAGCGGGGGCGATTGGAGCGGGCACTGAAGCTTTCTTT.

The V and J genes are TRBV6-2 or TRBV6-3 and TRBJ2-1; D call uncertain. V lost 2 bases to trimming and J lost 1 base, with 9 bases between them. The CDR3 is 15 amino acids. Germline CDR1 and CDR2: MNHEY and SVGEGT. CDR3 nucleotide sequence: TGTGCCAGCAGTTACGTGGGCCTATCCTACAATGAGCAGTTCTTC. Its translation is CASSYVGLSYNEQFF.

J is TRBJ1-5 and V is TRBV19; the D gene is possibly TRBD1 (5 bases). Germline CDR1 and CDR2: LNHDA and SQIVND (reference sequence). CDR3 length: 13 amino acids. V lost 4 bases and J lost 3, with 7 bases in between. CDR3 nucleotides: TGTGCCAGTAGTAGCAGGGACAATCAGCCCCAGCATTTT. Residues: CASSSRDNQPQHF.

The V call is TRBV19, the J call TRBJ2-2; 9 bases align to TRBD2. Germline V CDR1 and CDR2: LNHDA, SQIVND (reference sequence). The trim removed 6 bases at V and 3 bases at J, leaving 17 bases unmatched. This CDR3 is 19 amino acids long. The CDR3: CASSKTLGTAGGYTGELFF. The CDR3 nucleotides are TGTGCCAGTAGCAAAACCCTAGGGACAGCGGGAGGCTACACCGGGGAGCTGTTTTTT.